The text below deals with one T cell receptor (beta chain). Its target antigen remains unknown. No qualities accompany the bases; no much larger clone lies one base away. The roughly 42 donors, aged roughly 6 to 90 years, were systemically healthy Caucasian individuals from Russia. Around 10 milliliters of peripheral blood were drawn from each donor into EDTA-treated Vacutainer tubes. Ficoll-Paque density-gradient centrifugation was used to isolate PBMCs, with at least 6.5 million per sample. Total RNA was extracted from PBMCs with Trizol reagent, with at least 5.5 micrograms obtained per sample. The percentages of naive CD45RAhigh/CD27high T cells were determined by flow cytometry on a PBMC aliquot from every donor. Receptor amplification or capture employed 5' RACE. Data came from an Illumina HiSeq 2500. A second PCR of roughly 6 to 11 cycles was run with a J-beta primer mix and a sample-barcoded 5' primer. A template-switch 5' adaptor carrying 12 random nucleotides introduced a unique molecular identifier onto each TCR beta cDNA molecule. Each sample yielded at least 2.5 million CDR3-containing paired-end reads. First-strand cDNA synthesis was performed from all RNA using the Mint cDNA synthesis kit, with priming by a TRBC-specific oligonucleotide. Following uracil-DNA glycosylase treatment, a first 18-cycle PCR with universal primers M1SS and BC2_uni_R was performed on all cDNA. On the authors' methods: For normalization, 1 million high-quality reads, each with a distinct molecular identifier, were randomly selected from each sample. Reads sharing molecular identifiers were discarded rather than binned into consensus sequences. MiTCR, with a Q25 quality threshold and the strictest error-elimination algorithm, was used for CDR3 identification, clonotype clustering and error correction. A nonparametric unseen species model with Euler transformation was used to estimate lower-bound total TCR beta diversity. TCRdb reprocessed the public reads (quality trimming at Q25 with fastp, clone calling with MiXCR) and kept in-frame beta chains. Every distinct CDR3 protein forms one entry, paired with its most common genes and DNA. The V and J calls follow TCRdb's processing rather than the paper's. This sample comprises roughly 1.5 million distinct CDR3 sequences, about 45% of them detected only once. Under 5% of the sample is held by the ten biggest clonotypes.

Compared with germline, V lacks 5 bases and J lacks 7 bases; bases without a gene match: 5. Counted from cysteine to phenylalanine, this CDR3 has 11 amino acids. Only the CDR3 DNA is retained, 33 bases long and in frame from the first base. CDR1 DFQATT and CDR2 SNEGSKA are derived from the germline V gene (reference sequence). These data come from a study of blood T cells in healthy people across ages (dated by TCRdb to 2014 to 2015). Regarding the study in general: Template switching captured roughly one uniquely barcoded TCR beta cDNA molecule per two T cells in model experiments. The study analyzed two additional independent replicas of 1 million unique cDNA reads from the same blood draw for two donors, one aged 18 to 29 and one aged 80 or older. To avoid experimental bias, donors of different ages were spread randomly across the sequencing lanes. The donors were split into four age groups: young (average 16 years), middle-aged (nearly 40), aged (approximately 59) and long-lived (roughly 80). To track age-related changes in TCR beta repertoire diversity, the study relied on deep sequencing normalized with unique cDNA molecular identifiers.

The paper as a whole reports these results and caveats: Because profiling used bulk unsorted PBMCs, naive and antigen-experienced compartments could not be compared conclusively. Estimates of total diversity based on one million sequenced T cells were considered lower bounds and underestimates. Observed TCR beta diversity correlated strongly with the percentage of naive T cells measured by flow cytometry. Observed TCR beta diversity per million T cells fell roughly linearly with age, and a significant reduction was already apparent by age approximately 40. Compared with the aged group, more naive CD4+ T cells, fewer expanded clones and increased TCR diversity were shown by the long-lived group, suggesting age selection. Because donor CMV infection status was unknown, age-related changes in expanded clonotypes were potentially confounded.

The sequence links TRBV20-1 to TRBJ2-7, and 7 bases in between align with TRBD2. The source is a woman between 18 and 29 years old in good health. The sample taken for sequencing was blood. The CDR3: CSAWGGGEQYF. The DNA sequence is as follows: TGCAGTGCTTGGGGGGGAGGGGAGCAGTACTTC.